Listed here are 14 T cell receptor beta chains from one sample, sequenced in a study of T cell responses to AZD1222 COVID-19 vaccine. The data were produced by immunoSEQ multiplex PCR, yet TCRdb's version contains in-frame clones alone and is incomplete. The table shows 95,000 to 100,000 clones, with approximately 90% occurring only once. Material: peripheral blood, obtained on day 0 of AZD1222 vaccination. Every receptor here comes from an adult in good health.

Only one count was recorded for this clone. The chain recombines TRBV24-1 with TRBJ1-2, with TRBD1 as a possible D gene (6 bases). This CDR3 region has 14 residues. Trimming took 5 bases from V and 7 from J, leaving 16 bases between them. Looked up from germline, CDR1 is KGHDR and CDR2 is SFDVKD. CDR3 DNA sequence: TGTGCCACCAGTGGTGGGGGGGGCGCCGGTGGCTACACCTTC. This gives the protein CATSGGGGAGGYTF.

The chain couples TRBV5-6 to TRBJ1-4, with a tentative D call TRBD1 (5 bases). The germline V gene has CDR1 SGHDT and CDR2 YYEEEE. The CDR3 has 16 residues. Between the trimmed V and J ends, which lost 1 base and 2 bases, there was a span of 12 bases. For the CDR3, the DNA is TGTGCCAGCAGCTTGAGCAGGGCGGCGACTAATGAAAAACTGTTTTTT. Translated, it gives CASSLSRAATNEKLFF.

V is TRBV28 and J is TRBJ1-3; D may be TRBD1 (6 bases). Trimming shortened V by 5 bases and J by 7 bases, and 18 bases separated the two germline ends. The CDR3 is 15 amino acids. The germline CDR1 and CDR2 sequences are MDHEN and SYDVKM. The CDR3: CASSISGDIKNTIYF. The DNA of the CDR3 is TGTGCCAGCAGTATCTCAGGGGATATAAAGAACACCATATATTTT.

The chain couples TRBV3-1 (or the pseudogene TRBV3-2) to TRBJ1-2, with TRBD1 identical over 7 bases. Trimming removed 4 bases from V and 7 bases from J; junction bases left unmatched: 12. The CDR3 contains 15 residues. Germline CDR1 reads LGHDT; CDR2 reads YNNKEL (reference sequence). CDR3 residues: CASSPWPSNRGGYTF. CDR3 DNA: TGTGCCAGCAGCCCCTGGCCTTCGAACAGGGGTGGCTACACCTTC.

The V and J genes are TRBV19 and TRBJ1-5; TRBD1 is a possible D gene (6 bases). The germline CDR1 and CDR2 sequences are LNHDA and SQIVND (reference sequence). The V end lost 6 bases, the J end lost 1 base, and 16 bases lay between the germline ends. The CDR3 runs 16 residues. The CDR3 sequence: CASRWGRDTSNQPQHF. As DNA, the CDR3 is TGTGCCAGTAGATGGGGACGGGACACCAGCAATCAGCCCCAGCATTTT.

In DNA, the CDR3 is TGTGCCAGCAGTTTATACTTTACAAACACAGATACGCAGTATTTT. This sequence encodes CASSLYFTNTDTQYF. The gene calls are TRBV27 and TRBJ2-3; no firm D call. CDR3 length equals 15 residues. Trimming took off 1 base at V and 2 bases at J, with 10 bases between the two ends. CDR1 and CDR2 from the germline V gene are MNHEY and SMNVEV (reference sequence).

The CDR3 is CASSPGPQTGVNEKLFF. The CDR3 coding sequence is TGTGCCAGCAGCCCAGGGCCGCAGACAGGGGTGAATGAAAAACTGTTTTTT. J is TRBJ1-4 and V is TRBV3-1 (or the pseudogene TRBV3-2); TRBD1 matches 8 bases. CDR3 length: 17 amino acids. V was pared by 4 bases and J by 5 bases, with 12 bases of the junction left unmatched. From germline, CDR1 is LGHDT and CDR2 YNNKEL (reference sequence).

The V call is TRBV14, the J call TRBJ1-6; 7 bases align to TRBD1. Trimming removed 2 bases from V and 1 base from J; junction bases left unmatched: 17. The CDR3 is 21 residues long. CDR1 and CDR2 (germline): SGHDN, FVKESK. The CDR3 DNA sequence: TGTGCCAGCAGCCAAAAAATGGGGGCCTGGAAGGGGGCGTCCTATAATTCACCCCTCCACTTT. The encoded protein is CASSQKMGAWKGASYNSPLHF. Complete variable domain (other parts from reference TRBV14 and TRBJ1-6): EAGVTQFPSHSVIEKGQTVTLRCDPISGHDNLYWYRRVMGKEIKFLLHFVKESKQDESGMPNNRFLAERTGGTYSTLKVQPAELEDSGVYFCASSQKMGAWKGASYNSPLHFGNGTRLTVT.

This chain links TRBV6-5 with TRBJ1-1; D gene uncertain. The CDR3 is made up of 15 amino acids. V shed 6 bases and J shed 5 bases, with 19 bases lying between them. The germline CDR1 and CDR2 sequences are MNHEY and SVGAGI. This CDR3 is CASSSVGVPGTEAFF. The CDR3 nucleotides are TGTGCCAGCAGCTCAGTCGGGGTGCCGGGGACTGAAGCTTTCTTT.

The V and J genes are TRBV7-2 and TRBJ1-3; weak D call: TRBD1 (6 bases). Germline V gene lookup returns CDR1 SGHTA and CDR2 FQGNSA. This CDR3 spans 14 amino acids. The germline V and J ends were trimmed by 7 bases and 4 bases, with 14 bases remaining between them. In DNA, the CDR3 is TGTGCCAGCACCCGATTTACAGGGGGAAACACCATATATTTT. Encoded protein: CASTRFTGGNTIYF.

The chain has TRBV5-1 and TRBJ2-7, with D perhaps matching TRBD1 (6 bases). The V and J ends lost 2 bases and 6 bases respectively, with 12 bases between them. This CDR3 spans 13 amino acids. The germline V gene encodes CDR1 SGHRS and CDR2 YFSETQ. The chain's CDR3 is CASSFTVGGEQYF. CDR3 nucleotides: TGCGCCAGCAGCTTCACGGTAGGGGGCGAGCAGTACTTC.

V gene TRBV19 combines with J gene TRBJ2-5, with D tentatively TRBD2 (6 bases). The CDR3 totals 16 residues. CDR1 is LNHDA and CDR2 is SQIVND in the germline V gene (reference sequence). The V end was cut by 0 bases, the J end by 5 bases, with 16 bases between. The CDR3 region is CASSIDWQGGRETQYF. The CDR3 bases are TGTGCCAGTAGTATAGATTGGCAGGGAGGTAGGGAGACCCAGTACTTC.

This rearrangement joins TRBV5-8 to TRBJ1-1; no clear D. This CDR3 contains 18 residues. V lost 1 base, J lost 0 bases, and 19 bases lay in between. CDR1 and CDR2 (germline): SGHTS, YDEGEE. CDR3 in amino acids: CASSLNLGEPSLNTEAFF. The CDR3 DNA sequence: TGTGCCAGCAGCTTGAATCTTGGGGAGCCTAGCCTGAACACTGAAGCTTTCTTT.

This clone has just one count. This chain uses TRBV6-1 with TRBJ1-1; TRBD1 is a possible D gene (5 bases). CDR3 length: 12 residues. V shed 3 bases and J shed 8 bases, with 10 bases lying between them. The germline V gene encodes CDR1 MNHNS and CDR2 SASEGT. The CDR3 region has the DNA TGTGCCAGCAGTGAGGGGGACCTGGAAGCTTTCTTT. Protein: CASSEGDLEAFF.